The 25 T cell receptor beta chains in this list originate from one sample, sequenced in a study of shared clonotypes between healthy human individuals. Clones were read by immunoSEQ multiplex PCR, and TCRdb kept only the in-frame ones, dropping some. The sample lists about 1.5 million clones, 95% to 99% occurring once. Input material: naive CD4+ T cells sorted from blood. Specified subset: CD45RA+ positively selected. The receptor set was obtained from a man aged 30 to 45 in good health.

This clone showed up just once. The same CDR3 is also encoded by other DNA sequences in this sample. The chain recombines TRBV18 with TRBJ2-1; a weak D match, TRBD2 (6 bases). Trimming removed 2 bases from V and 9 bases from J, with 8 bases in between. CDR3 length: 12 residues. CDR1 is KGHSH and CDR2 is LQKENI in the germline V gene. The CDR3 bases are TGTGCCAGCTCACCAGAGGGAGGTGAGCAGTTCTTC. It codes for CASSPEGGEQFF.

This clone has just one count. The CDR3 sequence is CASSVVDRASGYGYTF. The DNA for the CDR3 is TGTGCCAGCAGCGTAGTGGACAGGGCCAGTGGGTATGGCTACACCTTC. The chain uses TRBV9 and TRBJ1-2; 8 bases match TRBD1. The germline gives CDR1 SGDLS, CDR2 YYNGEE. The CDR3 runs to 16 residues. The junction had 9 bases not matched to a gene; V was cut back by 0 bases and J by 5 bases.

The V gene is TRBV7-3, the J gene TRBJ2-3, with 13 bases fitting TRBD2. This CDR3 is 19 amino acids long. Germline loops: CDR1 SGHTA, CDR2 FQGTGA. V dropped 4 bases and J dropped 3; count of bases not matched to a gene: 13. The CDR3 reads CASSSGLAGESPWTDTQYF. The CDR3 DNA reads TGTGCCAGCAGCTCCGGACTAGCGGGAGAGTCTCCGTGGACAGATACGCAGTATTTT.

This chain joins TRBV15 and TRBJ2-7; possibly TRBD2 for D (5 bases). The V end lost 1 base, the J end lost 5 bases, and 24 bases lay between the germline ends. The CDR3 totals 18 residues. Germline CDR1 and CDR2: LNHNV and YYDKDF (reference sequence). This CDR3 is CATSRVSGRRGKGDEQYF. CDR3 nucleotides: TGTGCCACCAGCAGAGTATCGGGTAGGCGAGGGAAAGGAGACGAGCAGTACTTC.

This clone was counted a single time. The chain combines TRBV2 with TRBJ2-5, with TRBD2 matching 9 bases. From germline, CDR1 is SNHLY and CDR2 FYNNEI. CDR3 size: 15 residues. V gave up 6 bases and J gave up 2 bases; unmatched junction bases: 7. DNA for the CDR3: TGTGCCAGCAGCTCCGCGGGGGGGGAGCAAGAGACCCAGTACTTC. Its translation: CASSSAGGEQETQYF. Full variable domain (missing parts from reference TRBV2 and TRBJ2-5): EPEVTQTPSHQVTQMGQEVILRCVPISNHLYFYWYRQILGQKVEFLVSFYNNEISEKSEIFDDQFSVERPDGSNFTLKIRSTKLEDSAMYFCASSSAGGEQETQYFGPGTRLLVL.

The rearrangement links TRBV13 to TRBJ2-7; D call uncertain. Trimming took off 0 bases at V and 6 bases at J, with 15 bases between the two ends. The CDR3 is made up of 15 amino acids. Germline V CDR1 and CDR2: PRHDT, FYEKMQ (reference sequence). DNA for the CDR3: TGTGCCAGCAGCTTAGGGTCGGCAGGTACGAGCGAGCAGTACTTC. The encoded protein is CASSLGSAGTSEQYF.

V gene TRBV5-6 combines with J gene TRBJ2-7; D is possibly TRBD1 or TRBD2 (5 bases each). Germline loops: CDR1 SGHDT, CDR2 YYEEEE. CDR3 length: 14 amino acids. Trimming removed 3 bases from V and 3 bases from J, with 13 bases in between. The CDR3 loop is CASSYGTLIYEQYF. DNA of the CDR3: TGTGCCAGCAGCTACGGGACGTTGATCTACGAGCAGTACTTC. Full variable domain (rest looked up from reference TRBV5-6 and TRBJ2-7): DAGVTQSPTHLIKTRGQQVTLRCSPKSGHDTVSWYQQALGQGPQFIFQYYEEEERQRGNFPDRFSGHQFPNYSSELNVNALLLGDSALYLCASSYGTLIYEQYFGPGTRLTVT.

The chain has TRBV19 and TRBJ1-5, with 8 nucleotides matching TRBD1. This CDR3 has 14 amino acids. J was trimmed by 5 bases and V by 8 bases; bases with no gene match: 8. Germline values: CDR1 LNHDA, CDR2 SQIVND (reference sequence). The DNA for the CDR3 is TGTGCCAGTCGCCCGGGACAGGTCCATCAGCCCCAGCATTTT. Its translation is CASRPGQVHQPQHF.

This clone occurred once. V gene TRBV10-3 combines with J gene TRBJ2-7; 12 bases align to TRBD2. Trimming cost V 3 bases and J 6 bases; bases outside gene matches: 9. The CDR3 covers 16 residues. CDR1 is ENHRY, CDR2 SYGVKD, per germline. The CDR3 nucleotides are TGTGCCATCAGTGATTGGACTAGCGGGGACCGAGGCGAGCAGTACTTC. Translated, it gives CAISDWTSGDRGEQYF.

J is TRBJ2-5 and V is TRBV5-1; D might be TRBD1 (6 bases). The germline CDR1 and CDR2 sequences are SGHRS and YFSETQ. V was cut by 6 bases and J by 5 bases, with 11 bases left in between. CDR3 size: 12 residues. The CDR3: CASKQGTETQYF. The DNA for the CDR3 is TGCGCCAGCAAACAGGGTACGGAGACCCAGTACTTC.

The chain's CDR3 is CSARHDGNTEAFF. In nucleotides, the CDR3 is TGCAGCGCCCGACACGACGGGAACACTGAAGCTTTCTTT. The V and J genes are TRBV29-1 and TRBJ1-1, with D unresolved. The V gene lost 7 bases and the J gene lost 1 base, with 13 bases spanning the gap. The CDR3 contains 13 residues. Germline V gene data show CDR1 as SQVTM and CDR2 as ANQGSEA. The entire variable domain, with the rest obtained from reference TRBV29-1 and TRBJ1-1, is as follows: SAVISQKPSRDICQRGTSLTIQCQVDSQVTMMFWYRQQPGQSLTLIATANQGSEATYESGFVIDKFPISRPNLTFSTLTVSNMSPEDSSIYLCSARHDGNTEAFFGQGTRLTVV.

This chain uses TRBV28 with TRBJ1-2; unclear D gene. Germline CDR1 and CDR2: MDHEN and SYDVKM. V was shortened by 6 bases and J by 5 bases, with 10 bases between the two germline ends. This CDR3 is built from 12 residues. CDR3 DNA sequence: TGTGCCAGCAGGGGTGTTCAGTATGGCTACACCTTC. Amino acids: CASRGVQYGYTF.

The chain recombines TRBV5-1 with TRBJ2-7, with 10 bases aligning to TRBD1. This CDR3 comprises 14 residues. The V gene end was trimmed by 6 bases and the J gene end by 1 base; junction bases not matched to a gene: 4. The germline V gene has CDR1 SGHRS and CDR2 YFSETQ. The CDR3 coding sequence is TGCGCCAGCAAACCGGGACAGGGGTCCTACGAGCAGTACTTC. This gives the protein CASKPGQGSYEQYF.

The rearrangement uses TRBV5-5 and TRBJ2-1; TRBD2 matches at 8 bases. Looked up from germline, CDR1 is SGHKS and CDR2 is YYEKEE (reference sequence). This CDR3 spans 16 amino acids. The V and J ends lost 4 bases and 7 bases, in that order; junction bases with no gene match: 13. This chain's CDR3 is CASSHGHPGGRNEQFF. The CDR3 DNA reads as TGTGCCAGCAGCCACGGACACCCGGGAGGGAGGAATGAGCAGTTCTTC.

The chain uses TRBV7-2 and TRBJ2-7; D tentatively reads TRBD1 or TRBD2 (5 bases each). This CDR3 is built from 13 residues. Trimming took off 0 bases at V and 6 bases at J, with 9 bases between the two ends. Per germline, CDR1 SGHTA and CDR2 FQGNSA. The DNA of the CDR3 is TGTGCCAGCAGCTTAGCGTGGGGGAGCGAGCAGTACTTC. Its translation is CASSLAWGSEQYF.

This chain connects TRBV28 to TRBJ2-7, with 12 bases lining up with TRBD2. The CDR3 runs 17 residues. Germline CDR1 and CDR2: MDHEN and SYDVKM. J was trimmed by 3 bases and V by 4 bases; bases with no gene match: 10. In DNA form, the CDR3 reads TGTGCCAGCAGTTCCCTCGGGACTAGCGGGCCGGACTACGAGCAGTACTTC. This sequence encodes CASSSLGTSGPDYEQYF.

The rearrangement joins TRBV7-2 to TRBJ2-7; 7 bases align to TRBD2. CDR3 length: 15 residues. CDR1 is SGHTA, CDR2 FQGNSA, per germline. V was clipped by 5 bases and J by 2 bases; unmatched bases: 9. The CDR3 bases are TGTGCCAGCAGCCCCGGACTAGTAGTCGCCTACGAGCAGTACTTC. This gives the protein CASSPGLVVAYEQYF.

V gene TRBV5-4 combines with J gene TRBJ2-7; 9 bases fit TRBD2. With 3 bases clipped from V and 2 bases from J, the junction kept 6 bases outside the gene matches. CDR1 and CDR2 from the germline V gene are SGHNT and YYREEE (reference sequence). The CDR3 consists of 15 residues. For the CDR3, the DNA is TGTGCCAGCAGCTCCGCTAGCGGGAACCCCTACGAGCAGTACTTC. Its translation is CASSSASGNPYEQYF.

This clone was counted a few times. The chain links TRBV29-1 to TRBJ1-2; D remains ambiguous. This CDR3 has 12 residues. The V gene lost 3 bases and the J gene lost 1 base, with 6 bases spanning the gap. Germline CDR1 is SQVTM and CDR2 is ANQGSEA. CDR3 bases: TGCAGCGTTGACGAGAGTAACTATGGCTACACCTTC. It encodes CSVDESNYGYTF.

The chain carries TRBV18 and TRBJ2-7, with 7 bases that match TRBD1. The CDR3 has 15 amino acids. The ends lost 3 bases at V and 2 bases at J; junction bases unmatched: 7. In germline, CDR1 is KGHSH, CDR2 LQKENI. The CDR3 reads CASSPMRQGTYEQYF. In DNA form, the CDR3 reads TGTGCCAGCTCACCGATGAGACAGGGAACCTACGAGCAGTACTTC.

V usage is TRBV5-1 and J usage is TRBJ2-1; 9 nucleotides agree with TRBD2. Germline assignment: CDR1 SGHRS and CDR2 YFSETQ. V trimming: 1 base; J trimming: 10 bases; junction bases outside the gene matches: 9. The CDR3 is 15 residues long. In DNA form, the CDR3 reads TGCGCCAGCAGCTTGAGGGTAGCGGGAGACCGCGAGCAGTTCTTC. Encoded protein: CASSLRVAGDREQFF.

V is TRBV6-5 and J is TRBJ1-1, with a weak D call TRBD1 (6 bases). The CDR3 runs to 14 residues. Germline values: CDR1 MNHEY, CDR2 SVGAGI. With 10 bases removed from V and 1 base from J, the gap between germline ends came to 16 bases. This CDR3 is CATYGGRWNTEAFF. CDR3 coding DNA: TGTGCCACTTATGGGGGCAGGTGGAACACTGAAGCTTTCTTT.

The rearrangement links TRBV7-8 to TRBJ2-1; no clear D. The germline V gene has CDR1 SGHVS and CDR2 FQNEAQ. V lost 4 bases and J 9 bases, leaving 13 bases between the germline ends. The CDR3 has 13 amino acids. The CDR3 sequence: CASSSPGRGEQFF. In DNA form, the CDR3 reads TGTGCCAGCAGCTCCCCCGGCCGAGGTGAGCAGTTCTTC.

In its sample, this clone was seen once. The V and J genes are TRBV11-2 and TRBJ2-3; no clear D gene. The CDR3 has 14 amino acids. The germline CDR1 and CDR2 sequences are SGHAT and FQNNGV. V gave up 5 bases and J gave up 0 bases, with 9 bases separating them. The CDR3 region has the DNA TGTGCCAGCAGCCGATGGCGGAGCACAGATACGCAGTATTTT. Encoded protein: CASSRWRSTDTQYF. The entire variable domain, with the rest obtained from reference TRBV11-2 and TRBJ2-3, is as follows: EAGVAQSPRYKIIEKRQSVAFWCNPISGHATLYWYQQILGQGPKLLIQFQNNGVVDDSQLPKDRFSAERLKGVDSTLKIQPAKLEDSAVYLCASSRWRSTDTQYFGPGTRLTVL.

CDR3 coding DNA: TGTGCCATCACCAGCCGGGAAAGTAGCTCCTACGAGCAGTACTTC. Translation: CAITSRESSSYEQYF. This chain uses TRBV10-3 with TRBJ2-7, with a possible D match to TRBD2 (5 bases). CDR3 length: 15 residues. V was clipped by 7 bases and J by 0 bases, with 16 bases between them. Germline loops: CDR1 ENHRY, CDR2 SYGVKD.